A selection of T cell receptor beta chains follows, all from one sample in a study of T cell responses to AZD1222 COVID-19 vaccine. Produced via immunoSEQ multiplex PCR; TCRdb's table is partial and in-frame only. This sample has tens of thousands of clones; roughly nine tenths occur once, and the top ten carry just over 30%. The source was peripheral blood, collected on day 0 of AZD1222 vaccination. These receptors were collected from an adult in good health. CDR3s leave out the opening cysteine and the closing phenylalanine or tryptophan. A D gene is named only where the DNA matches it firmly. A row's size may be missing; if present it is once, few, many or a size class.

J	D	V	size	CDR3
TRBJ1-6	.	TRBV28	.	ASSFSGSPLH
TRBJ2-7	.	TRBV10-3	.	AISDIGRLEEGQY
TRBJ2-3	.	TRBV19	.	ASSIGGHTDTQY
TRBJ1-2	.	TRBV19	.	ASSTGTGDYT
TRBJ2-7	.	TRBV3-1/TRBV3-2	.	ASSQRQSSYEQY
TRBJ2-3	.	TRBV29-1	.	SVLAGGRDLPPDTQY
TRBJ2-3	.	TRBV6-5	.	ASRGTASTDTQY
TRBJ2-2	.	TRBV24-1	few	ATSDSLGAGKNTGELF
TRBJ1-3	.	TRBV7-9	.	ASSFFSGNTIY
TRBJ1-1	.	TRBV28	.	ASSPKWRGLRPEAF
TRBJ2-3	.	TRBV30	.	AWKDTDTQY
TRBJ2-1	TRBD1	TRBV2	.	ASSRDRGADEQF
TRBJ2-3	TRBD2	TRBV7-3	.	ASRRSGSSTDTQY
TRBJ1-2	TRBD1	TRBV4-1	.	ASSPRQGMSYGYT
TRBJ2-7	TRBD2	TRBV5-5	.	ASFLWGGDRQQY
TRBJ2-5	.	TRBV7-3	once	ASSETGRMQETQY
TRBJ2-3	.	TRBV6-5	.	ASSYSLLVGDTQY
TRBJ2-1	TRBD2	TRBV5-4	once	ASSPGTSGRASEQF
TRBJ2-1	TRBD2	TRBV11-2	few	ASSLIRGGGRRHEQF
TRBJ1-5	.	TRBV24-1	.	ATSDSGPGNQPQH
TRBJ2-7	.	TRBV19	.	ASSIDIPYEQY
TRBJ2-7	.	TRBV7-9	.	ASSLSVLSYEQY
TRBJ2-6	TRBD2	TRBV19	.	ASSIEGGSGRAYGANVLT
TRBJ2-1	.	TRBV7-9	.	ASSLPEAIYEQF
TRBJ2-7	TRBD1	TRBV28	.	ASSGQVSSYEQY
TRBJ2-1	TRBD2	TRBV3-1/TRBV3-2	.	ASSKNSGSNEQF
TRBJ2-3	TRBD1	TRBV7-9	.	ATGPGQGTDTQY
TRBJ2-2	TRBD2	TRBV4-1	.	ASSPAGAGGQTGELF
TRBJ2-3	.	TRBV10-3	.	AISGPDTQY
TRBJ2-1	.	TRBV6-5	.	ASSLKGLPGDEQF
TRBJ2-2	.	TRBV9	.	ASSVGRGTNTGELF
TRBJ2-3	TRBD2	TRBV19	.	ASSLAGGFSTDTQY
TRBJ2-2	TRBD2	TRBV2	.	ASRRWGGDGELF
TRBJ2-5	.	TRBV12-3/TRBV12-4	.	ASSLHEQETQY
TRBJ1-1	TRBD1	TRBV6-5	.	ASSTVTGGPEAF
TRBJ1-1	.	TRBV2	.	ASSGDWNTEAF
TRBJ2-1	TRBD1	TRBV7-3	.	ASSLDRGQWNEQF
TRBJ2-7	TRBD1	TRBV2	.	ASSGQGAVNEQY
TRBJ2-1	.	TRBV10-1	once	ASSLDRTPYNEQF
TRBJ2-3	.	TRBV29-1	.	SAAAGLNTQY
TRBJ2-2	.	TRBV5-1	.	ASSFSGELF
TRBJ2-1	TRBD2	TRBV5-1	.	ASSFLAGGGNEQF
TRBJ2-1	.	TRBV7-9	.	ASSFRDTYYNEQF
TRBJ2-2	.	TRBV5-1	.	ASSSNRRNTGELF
TRBJ2-5	.	TRBV7-9	.	ASSLAGDQETQY
TRBJ2-3	.	TRBV19	many	ASKVSGTDTQY
TRBJ2-5	TRBD2	TRBV6-1	.	ASSELAGGGETQY
TRBJ2-3	.	TRBV11-2	.	ASSLDGYTDTQY
TRBJ2-1	.	TRBV6-5	once	ASSYDLESYNEQF
TRBJ2-2	TRBD2	TRBV11-2	many	ASSLKLAGNTGELF
TRBJ2-7	TRBD2	TRBV5-1	.	ASSGTSGSNEQY
TRBJ2-3	.	TRBV5-1	.	ASSLRPGGLTDTQY
TRBJ1-4	TRBD1	TRBV28	.	ASSLQGGEKLF